The 22 T cell receptor beta chains below were found in one sample sequenced in a study of beta chain features in type 1 diabetes. All of the isolated RNA was reverse transcribed, so expressed TCRB transcripts were sequenced. The method was immunoSEQ multiplex PCR; TCRdb's version includes in-frame clones alone and lacks a portion of them. The sample yields 350,000 to 450,000 clones, approximately 14% seen once. The sample consisted of naive CD4+ T cells from blood. The receptors originated from a man aged 25-40 years in good health.

This clone was picked up a small number of times. V usage is TRBV19 and J usage is TRBJ1-2; 11 nucleotides align to TRBD1. There are 16 residues in the CDR3. Germline assignment: CDR1 LNHDA and CDR2 SQIVND (reference sequence). V shed 9 bases, J shed 0 bases, and the junction held 9 bases outside the gene matches. The CDR3: CASRFGTGGSNYGYTF. The CDR3 nucleotides are TGTGCCAGCAGATTCGGGACAGGGGGTTCTAACTATGGCTACACCTTC.

This clone was counted a few times. The chain joins TRBV4-3 to TRBJ2-1; TRBD2 aligns across 8 bases. Germline V gives CDR1 LGHNA, CDR2 YSLEER. V shed 1 base, J shed 14 bases, and the junction held 4 bases outside the gene matches. CDR3 length: 12 amino acids. Here the CDR3 reads CASSQGRGEKFF. The CDR3 DNA follows: TGCGCCAGCAGCCAAGGGCGGGGGGAAAAGTTCTTC.

This clone occurred many times. J is TRBJ1-1 and V is TRBV29-1; D uncertain. Trimming left V 5 bases short and J 8 bases short, with 12 bases between. Germline V CDR1 and CDR2: SQVTM, ANQGSEA. The CDR3 is 11 amino acids. Here the CDR3 reads CSVPGIGEAFF. Written as DNA, the CDR3 is TGCAGCGTTCCCGGGATCGGCGAAGCTTTCTTT.

V and J are TRBV5-1 and TRBJ2-7, with D perhaps matching TRBD2 (6 bases). Germline V gene lookup returns CDR1 SGHRS and CDR2 YFSETQ. The CDR3 has 14 amino acids. With 7 bases removed from V and 6 bases from J, the gap between germline ends came to 20 bases. CDR3 loop: CASSDFLALGEQYF. CDR3 sequence (DNA): TGCGCCAGCTCTGACTTCCTAGCGCTGGGCGAGCAGTACTTC.

In its sample, this clone was seen a few times. The CDR3 DNA follows: TGCAGCGTTGTAGGGGAACGACAAGAGACCCAGTACTTC. As protein: CSVVGERQETQYF. V is TRBV29-1 and J is TRBJ2-5, with a possible D match to TRBD1 (5 bases). This CDR3 spans 13 amino acids. Germline assignment: CDR1 SQVTM and CDR2 ANQGSEA. V lost 4 bases and J lost 2, with 11 bases in between.

A note on this clone: Other DNA sequences of this sample code for an identical CDR3. The genes are TRBV11-1 and TRBJ2-1, with D possibly TRBD2 on 6 matching bases. Trimming pared 5 bases from V and 4 bases from J, leaving 9 bases between. The CDR3 is 13 amino acids. Germline loops: CDR1 SGHAT, CDR2 FQDESV (reference sequence). The CDR3 DNA sequence: TGTGCCAGCAGCCCGGGAGAATACAATGAGCAGTTCTTC. This gives the protein CASSPGEYNEQFF.

The chain links TRBV29-1 to TRBJ2-1; 15 nucleotides match TRBD2. Losses at the gene ends were 5 bases for V and 2 bases for J; bases not matched to a gene: 10. The CDR3 is 18 amino acids. Germline values: CDR1 SQVTM, CDR2 ANQGSEA. CDR3 in amino acids: CSVPSAGLAGGTYNEQFF. In nucleotides, the CDR3 is TGCAGCGTTCCCTCTGCGGGACTAGCGGGAGGAACCTACAATGAGCAGTTCTTC.

The rearrangement uses TRBV25-1 and TRBJ2-5; perhaps D is TRBD1 or TRBD2 (5 bases each). V was cut by 5 bases and J by 5 bases, with 15 bases left in between. Germline V gives CDR1 MGHDK, CDR2 SYGVNS. The CDR3 extends over 14 amino acids. In DNA, the CDR3 is TGTGCCAGCAGTAGCCCGGGGCCACACGAGACCCAGTACTTC. Its protein product is CASSSPGPHETQYF.

This clone was detected only a few times. One end of the junction is discordant with germline, which a read error may explain. The chain employs TRBV7-9 and TRBJ2-3; TRBD2 is a possible D gene (5 bases). There are 15 residues in the CDR3. Germline loops: CDR1 SEHNR, CDR2 FQNEAQ (reference sequence). CDR3 protein: CASSLAPIGTDTQYF. The DNA of the CDR3 is TGTGCCAGCAGCCTAGCCCCCATAGGCACAGATACGCAGTATTTT.

About this clone: A read error may account for a junction end that differs from germline. The chain is built from TRBV7-2 and TRBJ1-4, with D unresolved. Germline loops: CDR1 SGHTA, CDR2 FQGNSA. The CDR3 extends over 14 amino acids. The CDR3 DNA follows: TGTGCCAGCAGCCTAGCCACACCAAATGAAAAACTGTTTTTT. This translates into CASSLATPNEKLFF.

The V gene is TRBV6-5, the J gene TRBJ1-3; the match to TRBD1 covers 7 bases. The junction had 11 bases not matched to a gene; V was cut back by 6 bases and J by 6 bases. Germline V gene lookup returns CDR1 MNHEY and CDR2 SVGAGI. This CDR3 has 15 amino acids. The CDR3 sequence is CASSTVRGLENTIYF. CDR3 DNA: TGTGCCAGCAGCACCGTGAGGGGGCTAGAAAACACCATATATTTT.

This clone occurred a few times. The chain links TRBV11-1 to TRBJ2-5, with D possibly matching TRBD2 (5 bases). Germline assignment: CDR1 SGHAT and CDR2 FQDESV (reference sequence). This CDR3 has 18 residues. V was cut by 2 bases and J by 5 bases, with 24 bases left in between. CDR3 sequence reads: CASSLILVAKTGIETQYF. CDR3 bases: TGTGCCAGCAGCTTAATCCTGGTCGCCAAAACGGGGATTGAGACCCAGTACTTC.

The chain links TRBV29-1 to TRBJ1-2; D not certain. The germline V and J ends were trimmed by 4 bases and 5 bases, with 20 bases remaining between them. CDR1 is SQVTM, CDR2 ANQGSEA, per germline. The CDR3 length is 15 residues. The CDR3 bases are TGCAGCGTTGTACGTGGAGACCCTCGAATTTATGGCTACACCTTC. Translation: CSVVRGDPRIYGYTF.

This clone was observed at least ten times. CDR3 loop: CASSQSSGYEQYV. Written as DNA, the CDR3 is TGCGCCAGCAGTCAATCGTCAGGCTACGAGCAGTACGTC. The gene calls are TRBV23-1 and TRBJ2-7; D unclear. Being an ORF, TRBV23-1 has a function that is uncertain. The CDR3 extends over 13 amino acids. Between the trimmed V and J ends, which lost 0 bases and 3 bases, there was a span of 6 bases.

This clone has just a few counts. V is TRBV2 and J is TRBJ1-1; D is uncertain. The germline CDR1 and CDR2 sequences are SNHLY and FYNNEI. Trimming took off 4 bases at V and 2 bases at J, with 8 bases between the two ends. The CDR3 has 13 amino acids. The CDR3, as DNA: TGTGCCAGCAGTGTATCCGGAAACACTGAAGCTTTCTTT. This translates into CASSVSGNTEAFF.

A few counts support this clone. The rearrangement uses TRBV7-9 and TRBJ1-5; D not resolved. The CDR3 sequence is 14 residues long. Germline CDR1 is SEHNR and CDR2 is FQNEAQ (reference sequence). Trimming shortened V by 0 bases and J by 3 bases, and 6 bases separated the two germline ends. CDR3 residues: CASSLASLNQPQHF. The CDR3 DNA is TGTGCCAGCAGCTTAGCAAGCCTCAATCAGCCCCAGCATTTT.

The V gene is TRBV30, the J gene TRBJ2-2, with D unclear. The ends were cut back, 0 bases at V and 0 bases at J, with 5 bases in the middle. CDR1 is GTSNPN and CDR2 is SVGIG in the germline V gene (reference sequence). This CDR3 comprises 14 residues. This CDR3 reads CAWSVYSNTGELFF. As DNA, the CDR3 is TGTGCCTGGAGTGTTTACTCGAACACCGGGGAGCTGTTTTTT.

This chain uses TRBV2 with TRBJ2-3, with TRBD2 identical over 9 bases. The CDR3 consists of 15 residues. Germline V CDR1 and CDR2: SNHLY, FYNNEI. The V gene end was trimmed by 1 base and the J gene end by 8 bases; junction bases not matched to a gene: 7. Here the CDR3 DNA reads TGTGCCAGCAGTGAAGATAGCGGGAGCTTGGGTACGCAGTATTTT. Translating gives CASSEDSGSLGTQYF.

This clone was observed a handful of times. The gene calls are TRBV28 and TRBJ2-7, with D tentatively TRBD1 (6 bases). The CDR3 has 13 residues. V gave up 4 bases and J gave up 6 bases, with 13 bases separating them. The germline V gene encodes CDR1 MDHEN and CDR2 SYDVKM. Here the CDR3 reads CASSYRALGEQYV. CDR3 nucleotide sequence: TGTGCCAGCAGTTACAGGGCTCTCGGCGAGCAGTACGTC.

The rearrangement uses TRBV18 and TRBJ2-1; 7 bases are a match to TRBD1. Germline assignment: CDR1 KGHSH and CDR2 LQKENI. J gave up 4 bases and V 3 bases, and 9 bases lay outside the gene matches. This CDR3 spans 16 amino acids. For the CDR3, the DNA is TGTGCCAGCTCACCCTCAAGGCAGGGGGAGTACAATGAGCAGTTCTTC. Its protein product is CASSPSRQGEYNEQFF. The entire variable domain, with the rest obtained from reference TRBV18 and TRBJ2-1, is as follows: NAGVMQNPRHLVRRRGQEARLRCSPMKGHSHVYWYRQLPEEGLKFMVYLQKENIIDESGMPKERFSAEFPKEGPSILRIQQVVRGDSAAYFCASSPSRQGEYNEQFFGPGTRLTVL.

The chain is built from TRBV18 and TRBJ1-2; maybe TRBD1 (6 bases). The CDR3 is 13 amino acids. Per germline, CDR1 KGHSH and CDR2 LQKENI. V was clipped by 2 bases and J by 6 bases, with 10 bases between them. CDR3 bases: TGTGCCAGCTCACCAAACAGGGAAAATGGCTACACCTTC. Encoded protein: CASSPNRENGYTF.

This chain joins TRBV2 and TRBJ2-7; D unclear. Germline V gives CDR1 SNHLY, CDR2 FYNNEI. Trimming cost V 7 bases and J 2 bases, with 12 bases left between them. The CDR3 has 13 amino acids. CDR3 DNA sequence: TGTGCCAGCATGCTAACACGAACCTACGAGCAGTACGTC. It yields the protein CASMLTRTYEQYV.